What follows are 4 T cell receptor beta chains derived from one specimen sequenced in a study of blood T cell repertoires in COVID-19. The data were produced by immunoSEQ multiplex PCR, yet TCRdb's version contains in-frame clones alone and is incomplete. The repertoire holds 150,000 to 200,000 clones, with around 73% as singletons. The sequenced material came from PBMCs or T cells enriched from blood (not recorded which). Source of these receptors: a woman in her forties or fifties who had recovered from COVID-19.

This clone was counted once. The V call is TRBV18, the J call TRBJ2-2; 7 bases are a match to TRBD2. V trimming: 4 bases; J trimming: 1 base; junction bases outside the gene matches: 6. This CDR3 region has 16 residues. From germline, CDR1 is KGHSH and CDR2 LQKENI. CDR3 residues: CASSLTSVQNTGELFF. The DNA of the CDR3 is TGTGCCAGCTCACTTACTAGCGTCCAGAACACCGGGGAGCTGTTTTTT.

The chain carries TRBV6-5 and TRBJ2-1; perhaps TRBD1 as D (5 bases). V lost 6 bases and J 6 bases, leaving 18 bases between the germline ends. CDR3 size: 15 residues. CDR1 MNHEY and CDR2 SVGAGI come from the germline V gene. The CDR3 DNA reads as TGTGCCAGCAGAGGGTGGCAGGGCGCCTCCAATGAGCAGTTCTTC. This translates into CASRGWQGASNEQFF.

Note on this clone: The junction does not match germline at one end; this may be a read error. The genes are TRBV19 and TRBJ2-7, with 10 bases aligning to TRBD1. This CDR3 spans 13 amino acids. Germline V CDR1 and CDR2: LNHDA, SQIVND (reference sequence). CDR3 region: CAINRDRGKKGDF. DNA of the CDR3: TGTGCCATTAACCGGGACAGGGGAAAAAAGGGGGACTTC.

The chain couples TRBV9 to TRBJ1-3; 7 bases match TRBD1. V dropped 1 base and J dropped 0; count of bases not matched to a gene: 7. The germline V gene encodes CDR1 SGDLS and CDR2 YYNGEE. The CDR3 is made up of 17 amino acids. CDR3 sequence: CASSVLDRVGSGNTIYF. CDR3 nucleotides: TGTGCCAGCAGCGTATTAGACAGGGTTGGCTCTGGAAACACCATATATTTT.